Below, one T cell receptor beta chain is given with its context. Its antigen is not identified. The entry originates in a study of Ad26.COV2.S vaccination and SARS-CoV-2 variants. Data came from immunoSEQ multiplex PCR; TCRdb stores just in-frame clones and leaves some out. The sample has tens of thousands of clones; 82% are singletons. The CDR3 covers 16 residues. Per germline, CDR1 SEHNR and CDR2 FQNEAQ (reference sequence). V lost 5 bases to trimming and J lost 3 bases; unmatched junction nucleotides: 8. Regarding the study as a whole: People who got the vaccine had more spike-specific TCR breadth than people who got placebo. With respect to non-spike TCR breadth, vaccine and placebo recipients were similar. Assessments of TCR breadth and depth may have underestimated the total T cell responses. It was reported that spike-specific CD8+ and CD4+ T cell responses were substantially broad after vaccination.

The sequencing used peripheral blood, collected after recovery from COVID-19. J is TRBJ1-1 and V is TRBV7-9, with 11 bases identical to TRBD1. The TCR was taken from a human donor who had recovered from COVID-19. For the CDR3, the DNA is TGTGCCAGCAGCACCACCGGGACAGGGGGTTACACTGAAGCTTTCTTT. It yields the protein CASSTTGTGGYTEAFF. Complete variable domain (other parts from reference TRBV7-9 and TRBJ1-1): DTGVSQNPRHKITKRGQNVTFRCDPISEHNRLYWYRQTLGQGPEFLTYFQNEAQLEKSRLLSDRFSAERPKGSFSTLEIQRTEQGDSAMYLCASSTTGTGGYTEAFFGQGTRLTVV.